These 32 T cell receptor beta chains share one sample of origin, sequenced in a study of PD-1 blockade in classical Hodgkin lymphoma. The assay was immunoSEQ multiplex PCR, and TCRdb's table has in-frame clones only and misses some. This table has tens of thousands of clones, 65% to 85% appearing once. Exposure to brentuximab vedotin varied, and each patient had relapsed following autologous stem cell transplantation. The starting material was peripheral blood mononuclear cells (PBMCs), obtained at baseline. The receptors derive from a human donor with classical Hodgkin lymphoma.

J is TRBJ1-5 and V is TRBV6-6; tentative D call: TRBD1 (5 bases). Germline CDR1 is MNHNY and CDR2 is SVGAGI (reference sequence). This CDR3 contains 15 residues. With 7 bases removed from V and 0 bases from J, the gap between germline ends came to 13 bases. The CDR3 is CASIPGHYSNQPQHF. CDR3 sequence (DNA): TGTGCCAGCATCCCAGGGCACTATAGCAATCAGCCCCAGCATTTT.

The table lists this clone with a few counts. The chain uses TRBV19 and TRBJ2-6; 9 nucleotides line up with TRBD1. This CDR3 has 19 amino acids. Germline V lookup: CDR1 LNHDA, CDR2 SQIVND (reference sequence). Unmatched junction bases numbered 13, after V lost 7 bases and J lost 0 bases. In nucleotides, the CDR3 is TGTGCCAGTACCCTACTAGCCGGGACAGGGCCCTCTGGGGCCAACGTCCTGACTTTC. Its translation is CASTLLAGTGPSGANVLTF. The whole variable domain, remainder taken from reference TRBV19 and TRBJ2-6, is DGGITQSPKYLFRKEGQNVTLSCEQNLNHDAMYWYRQDPGQGLRLIYYSQIVNDFQKGDIAEGYSVSREKKESFPLTVTSAQKNPTAFYLCASTLLAGTGPSGANVLTFGAGSRLTVL.

The chain uses TRBV5-6 and TRBJ1-3; 7 nucleotides align to TRBD1. This CDR3 has 15 amino acids. CDR1 SGHDT and CDR2 YYEEEE come from the germline V gene. With 4 bases clipped from V and 0 bases from J, the junction kept 4 bases outside the gene matches. The CDR3 here is CASSPKGASGNTIYF. The CDR3 nucleotides read TGTGCCAGCAGCCCTAAGGGGGCCTCTGGAAACACCATATATTTT.

The chain has TRBV5-1 and TRBJ1-1; the D gene is possibly TRBD1 (5 bases). Germline CDR1 and CDR2: SGHRS and YFSETQ. This CDR3 spans 13 amino acids. V gave up 4 bases and J gave up 9 bases, with 16 bases separating them. Here the CDR3 reads CASSPQGGLQAFF. The CDR3 DNA is TGCGCCAGCAGCCCCCAGGGTGGGCTACAAGCTTTCTTT.

The chain links TRBV10-1 to TRBJ2-1; 9 bases are a match to TRBD2. The CDR3 runs 15 residues. Unmatched junction bases numbered 0, after V lost 2 bases and J lost 1 base. CDR1 is WNHNN and CDR2 is SYGVQD in the germline V gene (reference sequence). This CDR3 is CASSETSGSYNEQFF. The CDR3 nucleotides read TGCGCCAGCAGTGAGACTAGCGGGTCCTACAATGAGCAGTTCTTC.

This clone came up once. The V call is TRBV5-4, the J call TRBJ1-1, with a tentative D call TRBD1 (6 bases). Trimming shortened V by 0 bases and J by 3 bases, and 12 bases separated the two germline ends. Germline V gene lookup returns CDR1 SGHNT and CDR2 YYREEE (reference sequence). The CDR3 totals 15 residues. CDR3 coding DNA: TGTGCCAGCAGCTTGGGTAGGGGGGGGTACACTGAAGCTTTCTTT. Translation: CASSLGRGGYTEAFF.

CDR3 nucleotide sequence: TGTGCCAGCAGGACAGCAAGGAACACCGGGGAGCTGTTTTTT. Encoded protein: CASRTARNTGELFF. The rearrangement uses TRBV6-5 and TRBJ2-2, with D maybe TRBD1 (5 bases). V lost 6 bases and J lost 1, with 9 bases in between. Germline values: CDR1 MNHEY, CDR2 SVGAGI. This CDR3 comprises 14 residues.

This clone has just a few counts. The chain combines TRBV5-6 with TRBJ2-1, with D hard to call. Trimming left V 5 bases short and J 0 bases short, with 3 bases between. This CDR3 region has 12 residues. CDR1 and CDR2 from the germline V gene are SGHDT and YYEEEE. The CDR3 DNA reads TGTGCCAGCAGATCCTCCTACAATGAGCAGTTCTTC. Protein sequence: CASRSSYNEQFF.

The chain couples TRBV18 to TRBJ2-5, with D uncertain. The V end was cut by 3 bases, the J end by 5 bases, with 4 bases between. The CDR3 consists of 11 residues. Germline values: CDR1 KGHSH, CDR2 LQKENI. CDR3 nucleotides: TGTGCCAGCTCACCGACGGAGACCCAGTACTTC. The encoded protein is CASSPTETQYF.

J is TRBJ2-7 and V is TRBV14, with a tentative D call TRBD2 (5 bases). Germline CDR1 SGHDN, CDR2 FVKESK. This CDR3 comprises 11 residues. Trimming stripped 2 bases from V and 9 bases from J, with 8 bases between. The CDR3 bases are TGTGCCAGCAGCCAATACCGGGGGCAGTACTTC. Its translation: CASSQYRGQYF.

V gene TRBV7-2 combines with J gene TRBJ2-1, with TRBD2 identical over 8 bases. Trimming cost V 7 bases and J 6 bases; bases outside gene matches: 11. Looked up from germline, CDR1 is SGHTA and CDR2 is FQGNSA. This CDR3 region has 15 residues. The CDR3 reads CASTQASGPFNEQFF. The CDR3 bases are TGTGCCAGCACCCAGGCTAGCGGGCCTTTCAATGAGCAGTTCTTC.

Points on this clone: One end of the junction does not line up with germline, which may come from a read error. This chain connects TRBV7-7 to TRBJ2-5; no firm D call. Germline CDR1 SSHAT, CDR2 FNYEAQ (reference sequence). The CDR3 sequence is 13 residues long. CDR3 coding DNA: TGTGCTAGCAGCGTGGGTCTCCAAGAGACCCAGTACTTC. The encoded protein is CASSVGLQETQYF. Full variable domain (rest looked up from reference TRBV7-7 and TRBJ2-5): GAGVSQSPRYKVTKRGQDVTLRCDPISSHATLYWYQQALGQGPEFLTYFNYEAQPDKSGLPSDRFSAERPEGSISTLTIQRTEQRDSAMYRCASSVGLQETQYFGPGTRLLVL.

This sequence joins TRBV19 and TRBJ1-5; tentatively, D is TRBD1 (6 bases). The CDR3 is 16 amino acids. Germline V gives CDR1 LNHDA, CDR2 SQIVND (reference sequence). Trimming stripped 5 bases from V and 6 bases from J, with 20 bases between. CDR3 in amino acids: CASSASGAGVSQPQHF. DNA for the CDR3: TGTGCCAGTAGTGCCTCCGGGGCAGGGGTGAGTCAGCCCCAGCATTTT.

The CDR3 here is CASSSSGWYTGELFF. The CDR3 DNA sequence: TGTGCCAGCAGTTCCTCGGGTTGGTACACCGGGGAGCTGTTTTTT. V is TRBV6-5 and J is TRBJ2-2; D ambiguous. CDR1 is MNHEY, CDR2 SVGAGI, per germline. The CDR3 has 15 residues. The V end was cut by 4 bases, the J end by 3 bases, with 12 bases between.

The J gene is TRBJ1-2, the V gene TRBV7-9; D not resolved. The CDR3 is made up of 13 amino acids. V gave up 7 bases and J gave up 2 bases, with 11 bases separating them. Germline CDR1 SEHNR, CDR2 FQNEAQ (reference sequence). CDR3 bases: TGTGCCAGCACCCCGGGGATGAACTATGGCTACACCTTC. Protein product: CASTPGMNYGYTF.

The CDR3 DNA reads as TGTGCCAGCAGCCCCGGTTTGGCACCCATGAACACTGAAGCTTTCTTT. Protein product: CASSPGLAPMNTEAFF. The V and J genes are TRBV4-2 and TRBJ1-1; D uncertain. The germline V and J ends were trimmed by 4 bases and 0 bases, with 15 bases remaining between them. Germline V gene lookup returns CDR1 LGHNA and CDR2 YNFKEQ. This CDR3 is 16 amino acids long.

V usage is TRBV6-6 and J usage is TRBJ1-3; D ambiguous. The CDR3 runs 12 residues. Looked up from germline, CDR1 is MNHNY and CDR2 is SVGAGI (reference sequence). V was pared by 6 bases and J by 2 bases, with 5 bases between. CDR3 sequence (DNA): TGTGCCAGCAGGGAGGCTGGAAACACCATATATTTT. It yields the protein CASREAGNTIYF.

The rearrangement joins TRBV5-1 to TRBJ2-3; D possibly corresponds to TRBD1 (6 bases). V lost 4 bases, J lost 2 bases, and 14 bases lay in between. Germline CDR1 is SGHRS and CDR2 is YFSETQ. This CDR3 comprises 15 residues. The CDR3 region has the DNA TGCGCCAGCAGCATCCTTGGACAGTCCACAGATACGCAGTATTTT. Residues: CASSILGQSTDTQYF. Full variable domain (missing parts from reference TRBV5-1 and TRBJ2-3): KAGVTQTPRYLIKTRGQQVTLSCSPISGHRSVSWYQQTPGQGLQFLFEYFSETQRNKGNFPGRFSGRQFSNSRSEMNVSTLELGDSALYLCASSILGQSTDTQYFGPGTRLTVL.

This chain joins TRBV18 and TRBJ2-7; TRBD1 aligns across 11 bases. Germline CDR1 KGHSH, CDR2 LQKENI. With V trimmed by 2 bases and J by 6 bases, 3 bases remained unmatched. The length of the CDR3 is 14 residues. The CDR3 DNA sequence: TGTGCCAGCTCACCATCCGGGACAGGGGGCGAGCAGTACTTC. Residues: CASSPSGTGGEQYF.

V usage is TRBV7-2 and J usage is TRBJ2-7; TRBD1 is a possible D gene (6 bases). V was cut by 3 bases and J by 5 bases, with 17 bases left in between. CDR3 size: 15 residues. The V gene's germline CDR1 is SGHTA and CDR2 FQGNSA. The CDR3 nucleotides are TGTGCCAGCAGCTTTTCGATAAGGACAGAAGACGAGCAGTACTTC. Protein: CASSFSIRTEDEQYF.

This clone was observed a handful of times. The V and J genes are TRBV18 and TRBJ2-7; D call uncertain. Trimming removed 0 bases from V and 4 bases from J, with 28 bases in between. Germline CDR1 reads KGHSH; CDR2 reads LQKENI. The CDR3 runs to 20 residues. The CDR3 DNA sequence: TGTGCCAGCTCACCACCGGTGTTAAAATTGGGTAGCAGTTCAAGTTACGAGCAGTACTTC. Translated, it gives CASSPPVLKLGSSSSYEQYF.

This clone was detected a few times. The genes are TRBV6-5 and TRBJ1-2; D is perhaps TRBD1 (5 bases). The CDR3 has 14 residues. Germline values: CDR1 MNHEY, CDR2 SVGAGI. Trimming left V 6 bases short and J 4 bases short, with 15 bases between. CDR3 sequence reads: CASSKTGGSYGYTF. The CDR3 nucleotides read TGTGCCAGCAGCAAAACAGGAGGATCCTATGGCTACACCTTC.

V is TRBV9 and J is TRBJ1-2; D is unclear. Trimming removed 8 bases at V and 2 bases at J, with 10 bases between. This CDR3 contains 12 residues. Germline values: CDR1 SGDLS, CDR2 YYNGEE. This CDR3 is CASSDGNYGYTF. The CDR3 DNA sequence: TGTGCCAGTTCGGACGGAAACTATGGCTACACCTTC.

The chain recombines TRBV5-1 with TRBJ2-3; D call uncertain. The V end lost 1 base, the J end lost 9 bases, and 15 bases lay between the germline ends. Germline CDR1 SGHRS, CDR2 YFSETQ. The CDR3 extends over 14 amino acids. The CDR3 bases are TGCGCCAGCAGCTTGTCGGAACAGTACGACACGCAGTATTTT. Translating it yields CASSLSEQYDTQYF. Together with reference TRBV5-1 and TRBJ2-3, the CDR3 gives the full variable domain: KAGVTQTPRYLIKTRGQQVTLSCSPISGHRSVSWYQQTPGQGLQFLFEYFSETQRNKGNFPGRFSGRQFSNSRSEMNVSTLELGDSALYLCASSLSEQYDTQYFGPGTRLTVL.

The chain has TRBV7-9 and TRBJ2-1; 9 bases are a match to TRBD2. The length of the CDR3 is 15 residues. V gave up 2 bases and J gave up 9 bases; unmatched junction bases: 8. Germline-derived CDR1 and CDR2 are SEHNR and FQNEAQ (reference sequence). In DNA, the CDR3 is TGTGCCAGCAGCTTATGGATTAGCGGGAGCGGTGAGCAGTTCTTC. It codes for CASSLWISGSGEQFF.

The chain combines TRBV5-4 with TRBJ1-2; D is uncertain. The germline V gene has CDR1 SGHNT and CDR2 YYREEE (reference sequence). CDR3 length equals 15 residues. Trimming shortened V by 5 bases and J by 4 bases, and 18 bases separated the two germline ends. The CDR3 DNA sequence: TGTGCCAGCAGTGTAGAGACCGCTTCCTCCTATGGCTACACCTTC. This codes for CASSVETASSYGYTF. The entire variable domain, with the rest obtained from reference TRBV5-4 and TRBJ1-2, is as follows: ETGVTQSPTHLIKTRGQQVTLRCSSQSGHNTVSWYQQALGQGPQFIFQYYREEENGRGNFPPRFSGLQFPNYSSELNVNALELDDSALYLCASSVETASSYGYTFGSGTRLTVV.

The V gene is TRBV18, the J gene TRBJ2-1, with TRBD2 identical over 11 bases. The CDR3 is made up of 15 amino acids. J lost 7 bases, V lost 2 bases, and 4 bases had no gene match. Germline CDR1 reads KGHSH; CDR2 reads LQKENI. In DNA, the CDR3 is TGTGCCAGCTCACCAGCTAGCGGGAGGCAGAATGAGCAGTTCTTC. This gives the protein CASSPASGRQNEQFF.

The rearrangement uses TRBV9 and TRBJ2-6; the D is unclear. Germline V gene lookup returns CDR1 SGDLS and CDR2 YYNGEE. V gave up 4 bases and J gave up 1 base, with 9 bases separating them. This CDR3 is built from 15 residues. CDR3 DNA sequence: TGTGCCAGCAGCCACCGGCTGTCTGGGGCCAACGTCCTGACTTTC. It specifies CASSHRLSGANVLTF.

The chain employs TRBV7-2 and TRBJ1-5; D not certain. Trimming removed 5 bases from V and 10 bases from J, with 15 bases in between. The V gene's germline CDR1 is SGHTA and CDR2 FQGNSA. The CDR3 consists of 13 residues. CDR3 coding DNA: TGTGCCAGCAGCAATGGTATTGGTGGTCCCCAGCATTTT. Translation: CASSNGIGGPQHF. The full variable domain, rest sourced from reference TRBV7-2 and TRBJ1-5, is GAGVSQSPSNKVTEKGKDVELRCDPISGHTALYWYRQSLGQGLEFLIYFQGNSAPDKSGLPSDRFSAERTGGSVSTLTIQRTQQEDSAVYLCASSNGIGGPQHFGDGTRLSIL.

V usage is TRBV5-1 and J usage is TRBJ2-3; TRBD2 might be the D (6 bases). With 1 base removed from V and 0 bases from J, the gap between germline ends came to 12 bases. The length of the CDR3 is 16 residues. Per the germline V gene, CDR1 is SGHRS and CDR2 is YFSETQ. The CDR3 bases are TGCGCCAGCAGCTTGCGGTTAGCGGCAAGCACAGATACGCAGTATTTT. It encodes CASSLRLAASTDTQYF.

This chain connects TRBV30 to TRBJ1-6, with TRBD1 as a possible D gene (5 bases). Germline assignment: CDR1 GTSNPN and CDR2 SVGIG (reference sequence). The CDR3 is 13 amino acids. Trimming cost V 4 bases and J 5 bases, with 9 bases left between them. The CDR3 region is CAWKWGDNSPLHF. Here the CDR3 DNA reads TGTGCCTGGAAATGGGGGGATAATTCACCCCTCCACTTT.

The V call is TRBV6-6, the J call TRBJ2-3, with 8 positions matching TRBD2. The CDR3 is 14 amino acids. Germline V gene sequence: CDR1 MNHNY, CDR2 SVGAGI (reference sequence). The ends lost 4 bases at V and 3 bases at J; junction bases unmatched: 3. The CDR3 nucleotides read TGTGCCAGCAGTTCGACTAGCGTGACAGATACGCAGTATTTT. This sequence encodes CASSSTSVTDTQYF.